These 22 T cell receptor beta chains were all obtained from the same sample, sequenced in a study of T-cell memory formation after mild COVID-19. TCRdb independently ran MiXCR on the 5' RACE reads; one entry per CDR3 protein. Of some 320,000 distinct CDR3 sequences listed, 15% to 20% were seen once; the top ten hold about a fifth. The sample consisted of PBMCs or a T cell subset sorted from them (not recorded which). The receptors originated from a man younger than 35 who had mild COVID-19 (a few samples of this study predate the infection). Cell type and time point are not known.

This clonotype was observed a handful of times. This chain links TRBV30 with TRBJ2-5; 10 positions match TRBD2. CDR1 is GTSNPN, CDR2 SVGIG, per germline (reference sequence). This CDR3 is built from 13 residues. V lost 2 bases to trimming and J lost 5 bases; unmatched junction nucleotides: 2. The CDR3 DNA follows: TGTGCCTGGAGTTCGACTAGCGGGGAGACCCAGTACTTC. This sequence encodes CAWSSTSGETQYF.

The sample holds many counts of this clonotype. The chain combines TRBV6-6 with TRBJ2-3; 7 nucleotides match TRBD1. The CDR3 runs 14 residues. The germline V gene has CDR1 MNHNY and CDR2 SVGAGI (reference sequence). V lost 9 bases, J lost 2 bases, and 8 bases stayed unmatched. CDR3 residues: CASRQGFITDTQYF. CDR3 sequence (DNA): TGTGCCAGTCGACAGGGATTCATCACAGATACGCAGTATTTT.

This clonotype has a handful of counts. The V call is TRBV5-1, the J call TRBJ2-7; D is unclear. V was cut by 0 bases and J by 3 bases, with 13 bases left in between. This CDR3 spans 15 amino acids. Per germline, CDR1 SGHRS and CDR2 YFSETQ. The CDR3 sequence: CASSLGAATNYEQYF. The CDR3 coding sequence is TGCGCCAGCAGCTTGGGTGCAGCCACCAACTACGAGCAGTACTTC.

The chain recombines TRBV7-9 with TRBJ2-3, with 10 bases that match TRBD1. Germline-derived CDR1 and CDR2 are SEHNR and FQNEAQ (reference sequence). V was pared by 4 bases and J by 4 bases, with 5 bases of the junction left unmatched. This CDR3 has 15 amino acids. The CDR3, as DNA: TGTGCCAGCAGCTCGGACAGGGGGTCCGCAGATACGCAGTATTTT. The encoded protein is CASSSDRGSADTQYF.

V and J are TRBV9 and TRBJ2-5; D is perhaps TRBD1 or TRBD2 (6 bases each). Germline CDR1 SGDLS, CDR2 YYNGEE. The V gene lost 6 bases and the J gene lost 2 bases, with 17 bases spanning the gap. This CDR3 contains 15 residues. As DNA, the CDR3 is TGTGCCAGCACCAATGGGGGGCTGGGACAAGAGACCCAGTACTTC. The encoded protein is CASTNGGLGQETQYF.

This clonotype was counted a few times. The genes are TRBV12-3 or TRBV12-4 and TRBJ1-1; TRBD1 is a possible D gene (5 bases). V was clipped by 6 bases and J by 5 bases, with 16 bases between them. The CDR3 covers 14 residues. CDR3 sequence reads: CASRTNQGVTEAFF. The DNA for the CDR3 is TGTGCCAGCAGGACGAACCAAGGGGTTACTGAAGCTTTCTTT.

This chain links TRBV4-1 with TRBJ2-7; D is ambiguous. Germline V gives CDR1 MGHRA, CDR2 YSYEKL. V dropped 0 bases and J dropped 3 bases, with 12 bases sitting between them. There are 15 residues in the CDR3. The CDR3 sequence is CASSQERVESYEQYV. CDR3 nucleotides: TGCGCCAGCAGCCAAGAAAGAGTAGAAAGCTACGAGCAGTACGTC.

The chain couples TRBV7-8 to TRBJ2-3; D might be TRBD2 (6 bases). Trimming took off 6 bases at V and 4 bases at J, with 20 bases between the two ends. There are 16 residues in the CDR3. From germline, CDR1 is SGHVS and CDR2 FQNEAQ. The CDR3 protein is CASRPSAGMMADTQYF. DNA for the CDR3: TGTGCCAGCAGGCCAAGTGCGGGGATGATGGCAGATACGCAGTATTTT.

The chain is built from TRBV20-1 and TRBJ1-5, with D maybe TRBD1 (6 bases). The CDR3 is 15 amino acids. Germline assignment: CDR1 DFQATT and CDR2 SNEGSKA (reference sequence). Trimming stripped 1 base from V and 4 bases from J, with 14 bases between. CDR3 residues: CSARVGGTRNQPQHF. The CDR3, as DNA: TGCAGTGCTAGAGTGGGCGGGACACGTAATCAGCCCCAGCATTTT.

Only a few counts were recorded for this clonotype. This chain links TRBV4-3 with TRBJ2-3; D may be TRBD2 (6 bases). Trimming took 0 bases from V and 6 from J, leaving 16 bases between them. Germline values: CDR1 LGHNA, CDR2 YSLEER. This CDR3 comprises 16 residues. Here the CDR3 DNA reads TGCGCCAGCAGCCAAGATTCCGCGGGACTGGGGGATACGCAGTATTTT. The encoded protein is CASSQDSAGLGDTQYF.

This clonotype was seen more than once but under ten times. V gene TRBV6-2 or TRBV6-3 combines with J gene TRBJ1-5; D uncertain. Germline V gene data show CDR1 as MNHEY and CDR2 as SVGEGT. Trimming pared 6 bases from V and 3 bases from J, leaving 6 bases between. The CDR3 totals 12 residues. The CDR3 bases are TGTGCCAGCAGACAGACCAATCAGCCCCAGCATTTT. This codes for CASRQTNQPQHF.

V gene TRBV7-2 combines with J gene TRBJ2-3, with D possibly matching TRBD2 (7 bases). V lost 2 bases to trimming and J lost 5 bases, with 14 bases between them. This CDR3 is 15 amino acids long. The germline V gene has CDR1 SGHTA and CDR2 FQGNSA. The CDR3 nucleotides read TGTGCCAGCAGCTTAAGGGGGGGGGAAGGAGATACGCAGTATTTT. Translating gives CASSLRGGEGDTQYF.

This clonotype appeared a few times. This sequence joins TRBV7-2 and TRBJ1-6, with D possibly TRBD1 on 6 matching bases. The length of the CDR3 is 14 residues. The germline V and J ends were trimmed by 2 bases and 6 bases, with 8 bases remaining between them. CDR1 and CDR2 from the germline V gene are SGHTA and FQGNSA. CDR3 coding DNA: TGTGCCAGCAGCTTAACAGGGAGTAATTCACCCCTCCACTTT. This encodes CASSLTGSNSPLHF.

The chain couples TRBV4-3 to TRBJ2-1, with 8 positions matching TRBD2. The trim removed 4 bases at V and 7 bases at J, leaving 3 bases unmatched. Germline V gene data show CDR1 as LGHNA and CDR2 as YSLEER. CDR3 length equals 13 residues. CDR3: CASSLAGLNEQFF. CDR3 in DNA: TGCGCCAGCAGCCTAGCGGGGCTAAATGAGCAGTTCTTC.

V and J are TRBV4-2 and TRBJ1-4; D gene uncertain. CDR1 and CDR2 from the germline V gene are LGHNA and YNFKEQ. V was pared by 4 bases and J by 10 bases, with 16 bases between. The CDR3 runs 14 residues. The CDR3 DNA follows: TGTGCCAGCAGCCCGGACGGGGAGGGTTCAAAACTGTTTTTT. This codes for CASSPDGEGSKLFF.

J is TRBJ2-7 and V is TRBV29-1, with 11 bases matching TRBD2. There are 18 residues in the CDR3. CDR1 is SQVTM and CDR2 is ANQGSEA in the germline V gene. J lost 0 bases, V lost 4 bases, and 14 bases had no gene match. This chain's CDR3 is CSVVVLAGGHTHSYEQYF. CDR3 nucleotide sequence: TGCAGCGTTGTCGTTTTAGCGGGGGGGCACACCCACTCCTACGAGCAGTACTTC.

This clonotype showed up just a few times. V is TRBV5-1 and J is TRBJ1-4; D unclear. CDR3 size: 15 residues. Germline V CDR1 and CDR2: SGHRS, YFSETQ. Deletions cut 4 bases from V and 6 bases from J, with 16 bases between. CDR3 DNA sequence: TGCGCCAGCAGCGTTGACGGTGACGCCTATGAAAAACTGTTTTTT. The encoded protein is CASSVDGDAYEKLFF.

V is TRBV30 and J is TRBJ2-5; 10 bases map to TRBD2. The CDR3 is 16 amino acids. The germline CDR1 and CDR2 sequences are GTSNPN and SVGIG (reference sequence). V shed 2 bases, J shed 0 bases, and the junction held 6 bases outside the gene matches. DNA for the CDR3: TGTGCCTGGAGTATCCTAGCGGGGGATTACCAAGAGACCCAGTACTTC. Protein: CAWSILAGDYQETQYF.

This clonotype was seen repeatedly, ten times or more. This chain uses TRBV5-4 with TRBJ2-3, with unresolved D. Germline V gene sequence: CDR1 SGHNT, CDR2 YYREEE (reference sequence). V lost 1 base and J 2 bases, leaving 11 bases between the germline ends. The CDR3 contains 15 residues. The CDR3 region is CASSLTPRTTDTQYF. The DNA of the CDR3 is TGTGCCAGCAGCTTGACGCCGAGAACCACAGATACGCAGTATTTT.

The chain uses TRBV6-2 or TRBV6-3 and TRBJ2-3; 8 nucleotides match TRBD2. Trimming took 5 bases from V and 6 from J; bases not matched to a gene: 10. The CDR3 extends over 15 amino acids. The germline CDR1 and CDR2 sequences are MNHEY and SVGEGT. This CDR3 reads CASSQAGVGVDTQYF. CDR3 coding DNA: TGTGCCAGCAGTCAAGCGGGGGTAGGCGTCGATACGCAGTATTTT.

Only a few counts were recorded for this clonotype. This chain joins TRBV7-2 and TRBJ2-1; D is ambiguous. The CDR3 has 13 residues. With 5 bases removed from V and 6 bases from J, the gap between germline ends came to 11 bases. CDR1 and CDR2 (germline): SGHTA, FQGNSA. The CDR3 sequence is CASSPRDSNEQFF. Written as DNA, the CDR3 is TGTGCCAGCAGCCCACGAGATAGCAATGAGCAGTTCTTC.

This clonotype was found a few times. This sequence joins TRBV6-2 or TRBV6-3 and TRBJ2-1, with TRBD1 matching 8 bases. The CDR3 length is 16 residues. The germline CDR1 and CDR2 sequences are MNHEY and SVGEGT. V lost 6 bases to trimming and J lost 9 bases; unmatched junction nucleotides: 16. CDR3 bases: TGTGCCAGCAGGATTCGGCCGGGACAGGTACCCGGTGAGCAGTTCTTC. Translated: CASRIRPGQVPGEQFF.